These 27 T cell receptor beta chains were all obtained from the same sample, sequenced in a study of naive and memory T cell subsets. Amplification of ligated cDNA took four PCR rounds with SP2 and nested alpha and beta constant primers. TCRdb reprocessed the 5' RACE reads with MiXCR, giving one entry per CDR3 protein. The repertoire holds about 62,000 distinct CDR3 sequences, 6.5% to 9% seen once, with 15% to 20% in the top ten. A UMI-containing oligonucleotide was joined by 3' ligation to the TCR cDNA template. The receptors were sampled from a female donor in good health.

This clonotype was counted ten times or more. The chain employs TRBV20-1 and TRBJ2-5; TRBD2 aligns across 7 bases. This CDR3 region has 14 residues. The germline gives CDR1 DFQATT, CDR2 SNEGSKA (reference sequence). Unmatched junction bases numbered 9, after V lost 6 bases and J lost 2 bases. The DNA of the CDR3 is TGCAGTGCCAGGGCGGGAGTAGGACAAGAGACCCAGTACTTC. Translating gives CSARAGVGQETQYF.

The chain couples TRBV11-2 to TRBJ2-1; D remains ambiguous. Deletions cut 5 bases from V and 10 bases from J, with 12 bases between. The CDR3 has 12 residues. Germline CDR1 reads SGHAT; CDR2 reads FQNNGV. This CDR3 is CASSPTGREQFF. For the CDR3, the DNA is TGTGCCAGCAGCCCTACCGGTAGGGAGCAGTTCTTC.

This clonotype was detected ten times or more. The chain uses TRBV5-1 and TRBJ1-1; TRBD1 might be the D (6 bases). V gave up 1 base and J gave up 0 bases, with 19 bases separating them. The CDR3 covers 18 residues. The germline CDR1 and CDR2 sequences are SGHRS and YFSETQ. The chain's CDR3 is CASSLLASGGAMNTEAFF. CDR3 sequence (DNA): TGCGCCAGCAGCTTGTTAGCTTCCGGGGGGGCAATGAACACTGAAGCTTTCTTT.

In its sample, this clonotype was seen a few times. This chain uses TRBV6-1 with TRBJ1-1, with 8 bases matching TRBD1. The CDR3 totals 15 residues. V lost 6 bases and J lost 5; bases outside the gene matches: 11. Germline-derived CDR1 and CDR2 are MNHNS and SASEGT. CDR3 protein: CASSPGQGKGTEAFF. The CDR3 DNA follows: TGTGCCAGCAGCCCCGGACAGGGAAAAGGGACTGAAGCTTTCTTT.

V usage is TRBV7-6 and J usage is TRBJ2-5; 11 nucleotides align to TRBD2. V shed 1 base, J shed 3 bases, and the junction held 7 bases outside the gene matches. Germline CDR1 is SGHVS and CDR2 is FNYEAQ. The CDR3 contains 17 residues. As DNA, the CDR3 is TGTGCCAGCAGCTTAGATCCTAGCGGGGGGACAAAAGAGACCCAGTACTTC. Its protein product is CASSLDPSGGTKETQYF.

The V call is TRBV12-3 or TRBV12-4, the J call TRBJ2-3; 7 bases line up with TRBD2. Trimming removed 1 base from V and 2 bases from J; junction bases left unmatched: 9. This CDR3 has 17 residues. CDR3 sequence (DNA): TGTGCCAGCAGTTTAGGCACTAGCGACCATTACACAGATACGCAGTATTTT. It codes for CASSLGTSDHYTDTQYF.

Many counts were recorded for this clonotype. This chain links TRBV20-1 with TRBJ2-2; TRBD2 might be the D (6 bases). The germline V gene encodes CDR1 DFQATT and CDR2 SNEGSKA (reference sequence). There are 14 residues in the CDR3. Trimming pared 6 bases from V and 2 bases from J, leaving 13 bases between. DNA for the CDR3: TGCAGTGCGAAGGAGGGCATCAACACCGGGGAGCTGTTTTTT. Its translation: CSAKEGINTGELFF.

The gene calls are TRBV20-1 and TRBJ2-7; TRBD2 aligns across 14 bases. This CDR3 has 15 residues. Trimming at V came to 3 bases and at J to 3 bases, leaving 4 bases not matched to a gene. Germline V CDR1 and CDR2: DFQATT, SNEGSKA (reference sequence). CDR3 in amino acids: CSASGTSGGSYEQYF. CDR3 in DNA: TGCAGTGCTAGTGGGACTAGCGGGGGAAGCTACGAGCAGTACTTC.

This clonotype was seen many times. This chain links TRBV7-6 with TRBJ1-5, with D hard to call. The CDR3 totals 12 residues. The germline gives CDR1 SGHVS, CDR2 FNYEAQ. V lost 0 bases and J lost 9, with 6 bases in between. In nucleotides, the CDR3 is TGTGCCAGCAGCTTAGCTCGGGGGCCCCAGCATTTT. Its translation is CASSLARGPQHF.

The sample holds many counts of this clonotype. The chain employs TRBV29-1 and TRBJ2-3; 10 positions agree with TRBD2. Germline loops: CDR1 SQVTM, CDR2 ANQGSEA. J was trimmed by 4 bases and V by 7 bases; bases with no gene match: 5. CDR3 length: 13 amino acids. The CDR3: CSASGGASDTQYF. The CDR3 nucleotides are TGCAGCGCGAGCGGGGGGGCATCAGATACGCAGTATTTT.

This clonotype has only a few counts. The chain couples TRBV5-4 to TRBJ2-7; TRBD1 matches at 7 bases. This CDR3 has 15 residues. CDR1 and CDR2 from the germline V gene are SGHNT and YYREEE (reference sequence). J gave up 4 bases and V 3 bases, and 10 bases lay outside the gene matches. CDR3 bases: TGTGCCAGCAGCTCGCCCCCGGGACAGATGTACGAGCAGTACTTC. Residues: CASSSPPGQMYEQYF.

This clonotype was detected many times. The chain uses TRBV18 and TRBJ1-5; 7 nucleotides agree with TRBD1. With 6 bases clipped from V and 3 bases from J, the junction kept 14 bases outside the gene matches. This CDR3 is 17 amino acids long. CDR1 and CDR2 from the germline V gene are KGHSH and LQKENI. The DNA of the CDR3 is TGTGCCAGCTCGCTACAGGGGATTAATGGAGACAATCAGCCCCAGCATTTT. Protein product: CASSLQGINGDNQPQHF.

The chain carries TRBV6-1 and TRBJ2-6; a weak D match, TRBD2 (5 bases). Trimming took 6 bases from V and 2 from J, leaving 14 bases between them. The CDR3 spans 16 residues. Germline V gene data show CDR1 as MNHNS and CDR2 as SASEGT. In DNA form, the CDR3 reads TGTGCCAGCAGCGCAAGATGGGGAGCTGGGGCCAACGTCCTGACTTTC. It translates to CASSARWGAGANVLTF.

This clonotype was observed at least ten times. CDR3 DNA: TGTGCCAGCAGCCCGTGGACAGGGGGCGCGGAGGAGCAGTTCTTC. As protein: CASSPWTGGAEEQFF. The chain employs TRBV7-2 and TRBJ2-1; 11 bases line up with TRBD1. This CDR3 has 15 amino acids. Germline values: CDR1 SGHTA, CDR2 FQGNSA. Trimming cost V 5 bases and J 10 bases; bases outside gene matches: 10.

This clonotype was recorded at least ten times. The chain uses TRBV5-1 and TRBJ1-1; tentatively, D is TRBD1 (5 bases). The CDR3 has 14 amino acids. CDR1 is SGHRS and CDR2 is YFSETQ in the germline V gene. Trimming removed 2 bases from V and 1 base from J, with 9 bases in between. The CDR3 spells CASSLGAANTEAFF. Here the CDR3 DNA reads TGCGCCAGCAGCTTAGGGGCAGCGAACACTGAAGCTTTCTTT.

This clonotype has a count of ten or more. J is TRBJ2-6 and V is TRBV5-1; D gene ambiguous. CDR1 and CDR2 from the germline V gene are SGHRS and YFSETQ. The germline V and J ends were trimmed by 0 bases and 4 bases, with 8 bases remaining between them. The CDR3 is made up of 15 amino acids. The CDR3 region is CASSLGAVGANVLTF. The CDR3 DNA is TGCGCCAGCAGCTTGGGGGCAGTGGGGGCCAACGTCCTGACTTTC.

In this sample, this clonotype turned up a few times. V is TRBV30 and J is TRBJ2-7, with 8 bases matching TRBD1. CDR1 and CDR2 from the germline V gene are GTSNPN and SVGIG (reference sequence). The CDR3 length is 13 residues. V lost 7 bases to trimming and J lost 2 bases; unmatched junction nucleotides: 7. CDR3 loop: CAFRTGHAYEQYF. CDR3 DNA: TGTGCCTTCAGGACAGGGCACGCCTACGAGCAGTACTTC.

The chain employs TRBV28 and TRBJ1-1, with D maybe TRBD1 (6 bases). V was shortened by 3 bases and J by 7 bases, with 12 bases between the two germline ends. Germline lookup yields CDR1 MDHEN and CDR2 SYDVKM. CDR3 length: 13 amino acids. CDR3 sequence (DNA): TGTGCCAGCAGTTTCCGGGGGACAAATGAAGCTTTCTTT. This codes for CASSFRGTNEAFF.

Many counts were recorded for this clonotype. The chain has TRBV29-1 and TRBJ1-1; the D is unclear. This CDR3 has 15 amino acids. Deletions cut 0 bases from V and 7 bases from J, with 18 bases between. The germline CDR1 and CDR2 sequences are SQVTM and ANQGSEA. For the CDR3, the DNA is TGCAGCGTTGAAGACCTGGCAAGGGCAGGCGTTGAAGCTTTCTTT. As protein: CSVEDLARAGVEAFF.

This clonotype turned up a few times. V usage is TRBV7-2 and J usage is TRBJ2-1; 11 nucleotides match TRBD1. In germline, CDR1 is SGHTA, CDR2 FQGNSA. The CDR3 loop spans 16 amino acids. V lost 4 bases to trimming and J lost 9 bases; unmatched junction nucleotides: 11. The CDR3 region is CASSSPGQGVFGEQFF. The DNA of the CDR3 is TGTGCCAGCAGCTCCCCGGGACAGGGGGTTTTTGGTGAGCAGTTCTTC.

This clonotype was counted only a few times. The rearrangement joins TRBV7-2 to TRBJ1-4, with 7 bases identical to TRBD1. V gave up 3 bases and J gave up 5 bases; unmatched junction bases: 9. Germline lookup yields CDR1 SGHTA and CDR2 FQGNSA. CDR3 length: 16 residues. The CDR3 is CASSFEGTVYNEKLFF. In nucleotides, the CDR3 is TGTGCCAGCAGCTTCGAAGGGACAGTGTACAATGAAAAACTGTTTTTT.

This clonotype was seen more than once but under ten times. This chain joins TRBV11-2 and TRBJ2-1, with 7 bases identical to TRBD2. J lost 7 bases, V lost 6 bases, and 9 bases had no gene match. The CDR3 has 14 residues. Looked up from germline, CDR1 is SGHAT and CDR2 is FQNNGV. The CDR3 coding sequence is TGTGCCAGCAGTGGAGGACTAGGGGTAAATGAGCAGTTCTTC. Amino acid sequence: CASSGGLGVNEQFF.

The chain combines TRBV20-1 with TRBJ2-4, with a possible D match to TRBD2 (5 bases). V dropped 0 bases and J dropped 0 bases, with 9 bases sitting between them. Germline loops: CDR1 DFQATT, CDR2 SNEGSKA (reference sequence). This CDR3 spans 15 amino acids. In DNA, the CDR3 is TGCAGTGCTAGAGATGGTGGACTAGCCAAAAACATTCAGTACTTC. Translating gives CSARDGGLAKNIQYF.

The V gene is TRBV20-1, the J gene TRBJ2-1, with a tentative D call TRBD2 (6 bases). CDR1 DFQATT and CDR2 SNEGSKA come from the germline V gene (reference sequence). With 3 bases removed from V and 0 bases from J, the gap between germline ends came to 6 bases. This CDR3 contains 13 residues. The CDR3 sequence is CSASGSSYNEQFF. The CDR3 nucleotides read TGCAGTGCTAGCGGGAGCTCCTACAATGAGCAGTTCTTC.

This clonotype has a handful of counts. J is TRBJ2-5 and V is TRBV6-1; a possible D gene is TRBD2 (6 bases). Trimming stripped 3 bases from V and 1 base from J, with 9 bases between. The CDR3 runs 14 residues. Per the germline V gene, CDR1 is MNHNS and CDR2 is SASEGT. This CDR3 is CASSDGGVQETQYF. In nucleotides, the CDR3 is TGTGCCAGCAGTGACGGCGGGGTCCAAGAGACCCAGTACTTC.

This clonotype was recorded many times. The chain employs TRBV5-4 and TRBJ1-3; D gene ambiguous. The germline CDR1 and CDR2 sequences are SGHNT and YYREEE (reference sequence). Trimming took 1 base from V and 0 from J, leaving 5 bases between them. The CDR3 has 14 amino acids. CDR3 in DNA: TGTGCCAGCAGCTTGTGGCTCTCTGGAAACACCATATATTTT. Protein sequence: CASSLWLSGNTIYF.

The sample holds a few counts of this clonotype. This chain uses TRBV7-9 with TRBJ1-1; D not certain. CDR1 is SEHNR, CDR2 FQNEAQ, per germline (reference sequence). This CDR3 is 11 amino acids long. Trimming stripped 2 bases from V and 8 bases from J, with 6 bases between. The CDR3 DNA is TGTGCCAGCAGCTTACCCCCAGAAGCTTTCTTT. Amino acids: CASSLPPEAFF.